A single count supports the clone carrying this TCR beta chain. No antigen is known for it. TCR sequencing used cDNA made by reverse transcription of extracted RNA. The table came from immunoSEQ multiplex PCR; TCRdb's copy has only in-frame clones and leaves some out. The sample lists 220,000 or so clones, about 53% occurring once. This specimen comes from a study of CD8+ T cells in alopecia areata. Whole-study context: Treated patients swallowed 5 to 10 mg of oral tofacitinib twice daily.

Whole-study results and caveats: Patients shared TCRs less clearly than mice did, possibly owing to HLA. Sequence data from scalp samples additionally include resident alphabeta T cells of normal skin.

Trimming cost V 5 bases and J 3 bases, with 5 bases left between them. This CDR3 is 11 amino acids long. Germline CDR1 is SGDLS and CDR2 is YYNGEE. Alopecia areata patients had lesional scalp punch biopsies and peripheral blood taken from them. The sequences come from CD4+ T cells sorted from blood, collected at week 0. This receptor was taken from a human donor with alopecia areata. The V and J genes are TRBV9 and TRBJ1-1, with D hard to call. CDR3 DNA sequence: TGTGCCAGCAGGGAGGACACTGAAGCTTTCTTT. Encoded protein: CASREDTEAFF. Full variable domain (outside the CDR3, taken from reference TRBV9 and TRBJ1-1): DSGVTQTPKHLITATGQRVTLRCSPRSGDLSVYWYQQSLDQGLQFLIQYYNGEERAKGNILERFSAQQFPDLHSELNLSSLELGDSALYFCASREDTEAFFGQGTRLTVV.